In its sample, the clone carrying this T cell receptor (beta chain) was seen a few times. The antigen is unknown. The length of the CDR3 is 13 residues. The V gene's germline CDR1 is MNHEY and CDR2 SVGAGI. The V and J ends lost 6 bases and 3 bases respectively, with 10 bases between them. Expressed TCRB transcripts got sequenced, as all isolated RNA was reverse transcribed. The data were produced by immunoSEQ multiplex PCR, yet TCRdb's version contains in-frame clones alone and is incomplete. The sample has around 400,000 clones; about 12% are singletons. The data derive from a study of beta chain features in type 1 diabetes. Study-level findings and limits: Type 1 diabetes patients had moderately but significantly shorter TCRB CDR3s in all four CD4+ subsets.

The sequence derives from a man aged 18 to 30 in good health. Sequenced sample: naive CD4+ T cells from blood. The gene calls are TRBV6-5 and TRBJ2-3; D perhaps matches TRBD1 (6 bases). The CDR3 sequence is CASRRTATDTQYF. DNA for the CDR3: TGTGCCAGCAGACGGACAGCGACAGATACGCAGTATTTT.